What follows is one T cell receptor (beta chain) and its context. Its target is unknown. The sample comes from a study of cytomegalovirus exposure and HLA in healthy donors. General observations from the study: Segments of the TCR beta V type were, in most cases, productive about 90% or about 30% of the time in an earlier analysis.

The CDR3 loop spans 14 amino acids. CDR1 SEHNR and CDR2 FQNEAQ come from the germline V gene (reference sequence). V lost 4 bases to trimming and J lost 7 bases, with 14 bases between them. PCR primers comprised 60 Vbeta and 13 Jbeta primers. Profiling relied on immunoSEQ multiplex PCR, and the TCRdb table lists in-frame clones only, not all of them. This table has about 130,000 clones, roughly 70% appearing once. The sequence was collected from a man between 18 and 29 years old in good health and CMV-seropositive. V and J are TRBV7-9 and TRBJ2-4, with D possibly matching TRBD1 (5 bases). The source material was PBMCs. The CDR3, as DNA: TGTGCCAGCAGCTCCTCGACAGACAGCAACATTCAGTACTTC. Translated: CASSSSTDSNIQYF.